One and the same sample provided the 14 T cell receptor beta chains below, sequenced in a study of shared clonotypes between healthy human individuals. Libraries were prepared by immunoSEQ multiplex PCR; TCRdb keeps only in-frame clonotypes and omits some of them. The repertoire holds 98,000 or so clones, with over 65% as singletons. Material: memory CD8+ T cells sorted from blood. Subset: CD45RO+ cells pooled with CCR7-negative TemRA cells. All receptors come from a woman in her twenties or thirties in good health.

This rearrangement joins TRBV5-1 to TRBJ2-1; TRBD2 agrees at 8 bases. With V trimmed by 6 bases and J by 7 bases, 18 bases remained unmatched. The CDR3 is 17 residues long. Germline V gene data show CDR1 as SGHRS and CDR2 as YFSETQ. The CDR3 DNA follows: TGCGCCAGCAAACGGGGGCGTTTAGCGGGACCCGAAAATGAGCAGTTCTTC. This encodes CASKRGRLAGPENEQFF.

The chain recombines TRBV7-2 with TRBJ1-5; D is uncertain. Germline-derived CDR1 and CDR2 are SGHTA and FQGNSA. The ends were cut back, 0 bases at V and 9 bases at J, with 12 bases in the middle. There are 14 residues in the CDR3. The CDR3 DNA reads as TGTGCCAGCAGCTTAGCGCTTTCAGAGCGGCCCCAGCATTTT. It translates to CASSLALSERPQHF. The whole variable domain, filled in from reference TRBV7-2 and TRBJ1-5, reads GAGVSQSPSNKVTEKGKDVELRCDPISGHTALYWYRQSLGQGLEFLIYFQGNSAPDKSGLPSDRFSAERTGGSVSTLTIQRTQQEDSAVYLCASSLALSERPQHFGDGTRLSIL.

V and J are TRBV7-9 and TRBJ1-1, with TRBD1 matching over 7 bases. The CDR3 sequence is 15 residues long. Looked up from germline, CDR1 is SEHNR and CDR2 is FQNEAQ (reference sequence). The V segment lost 5 bases and the J segment 3 bases; nucleotides outside the gene matches: 9. CDR3 in DNA: TGTGCCAGCAGCCGAGGGGGCAGGGCGGACACTGAAGCTTTCTTT. It is translated as CASSRGGRADTEAFF.

The genes are TRBV27 and TRBJ1-2, with D possibly being TRBD1 (6 bases). Trimming took 6 bases from V and 4 from J, leaving 18 bases between them. This CDR3 contains 15 residues. CDR1 is MNHEY and CDR2 is SMNVEV in the germline V gene (reference sequence). In DNA form, the CDR3 reads TGTGCCAGCAGGAAGTCAGGGGAGGCTCGCTATGGCTACACCTTC. This translates into CASRKSGEARYGYTF.

The rearrangement links TRBV9 to TRBJ2-7, with 7 bases lining up with TRBD1. Per the germline V gene, CDR1 is SGDLS and CDR2 is YYNGEE. This CDR3 is 16 amino acids long. With V trimmed by 1 base and J by 2 bases, 9 bases remained unmatched. In nucleotides, the CDR3 is TGTGCCAGCAGCGTACAAGGGACAGAAACTACCTACGAGCAGTACTTC. Amino acids: CASSVQGTETTYEQYF.

The V call is TRBV23-1, the J call TRBJ2-7; TRBD2 matches at 8 bases. TRBV23-1 is given ORF status, its function remaining uncertain. J lost 5 bases, V lost 9 bases, and 18 bases had no gene match. The CDR3 is 16 amino acids. DNA of the CDR3: TGCGCCAGTTCGACGAGGACTAGCCTAACCCCCCACGAGCAGTACTTC. Its translation is CASSTRTSLTPHEQYF.

This chain links TRBV19 with TRBJ2-7; D uncertain. Germline CDR1 reads LNHDA; CDR2 reads SQIVND (reference sequence). CDR3 length: 15 amino acids. Trimming removed 9 bases from V and 3 bases from J, with 21 bases in between. The CDR3 loop reads CASATGPPPNYEQYF. As DNA, the CDR3 is TGTGCCAGCGCTACCGGACCACCCCCGAACTACGAGCAGTACTTC.

CDR3 nucleotides: TGTGCCATCAGTGAGTCGAAAATCTCGGGAGGCAATGAGCAGTTCTTC. It specifies CAISESKISGGNEQFF. This sequence joins TRBV10-3 and TRBJ2-1, with 7 bases identical to TRBD2. V was pared by 0 bases and J by 6 bases, with 8 bases of the junction left unmatched. Germline lookup yields CDR1 ENHRY and CDR2 SYGVKD. CDR3 size: 16 residues.

This clone was seen a handful of times. This chain uses TRBV27 with TRBJ2-7; D gene uncertain. Germline-derived CDR1 and CDR2 are MNHEY and SMNVEV (reference sequence). The length of the CDR3 is 14 residues. The ends were cut back, 2 bases at V and 2 bases at J, with 10 bases in the middle. The chain's CDR3 is CASSLTATTYEQYF. The CDR3 region has the DNA TGTGCCAGCAGTTTAACAGCGACAACCTACGAGCAGTACTTC.

This clone was found a few times. The rearrangement joins TRBV7-2 to TRBJ2-1; TRBD2 agrees at 10 bases. This CDR3 contains 16 residues. J lost 7 bases, V lost 1 base, and 7 bases had no gene match. CDR1 is SGHTA, CDR2 FQGNSA, per germline. This CDR3 is CASSLGLGAGGNEQFF. The DNA for the CDR3 is TGTGCCAGCAGCTTAGGGTTGGGAGCGGGAGGGAATGAGCAGTTCTTC. Variable domain in full (rest from reference TRBV7-2 and TRBJ2-1): GAGVSQSPSNKVTEKGKDVELRCDPISGHTALYWYRQSLGQGLEFLIYFQGNSAPDKSGLPSDRFSAERTGGSVSTLTIQRTQQEDSAVYLCASSLGLGAGGNEQFFGPGTRLTVL.

The rearrangement uses TRBV5-1 and TRBJ2-1, with a possible D match to TRBD1 (7 bases). The CDR3 contains 17 residues. The ends were cut back, 4 bases at V and 2 bases at J, with 19 bases in the middle. CDR1 SGHRS and CDR2 YFSETQ come from the germline V gene. This CDR3 reads CASSPTRQGGAYNEQFF. Here the CDR3 DNA reads TGCGCCAGCAGCCCGACGAGGCAGGGGGGAGCCTACAATGAGCAGTTCTTC.

The chain couples TRBV4-1 to TRBJ2-4; 11 bases agree with TRBD2. The trim removed 4 bases at V and 5 bases at J, leaving 4 bases unmatched. The CDR3 is 15 residues long. Germline values: CDR1 MGHRA, CDR2 YSYEKL. CDR3 bases: TGCGCCAGCAGCCCCCCGGGACTAGCGGAAAACATTCAGTACTTC. This translates into CASSPPGLAENIQYF.

The rearrangement joins TRBV9 to TRBJ2-7, with D possibly matching TRBD1 (5 bases). Germline V lookup: CDR1 SGDLS, CDR2 YYNGEE. The CDR3 length is 14 residues. Trimming cost V 0 bases and J 2 bases, with 9 bases left between them. The CDR3 DNA reads as TGTGCCAGCAGCGTAGGGGGCGCAACCTACGAGCAGTACTTC. Translation gives CASSVGGATYEQYF.

CDR3 sequence: CAWSYRSYEQYF. The CDR3 DNA follows: TGTGCCTGGAGTTACAGAAGCTACGAGCAGTACTTC. The chain uses TRBV30 and TRBJ2-7; D ambiguous. V lost 2 bases to trimming and J lost 3 bases, with 8 bases between them. This CDR3 region has 12 residues. CDR1 and CDR2 from the germline V gene are GTSNPN and SVGIG (reference sequence).